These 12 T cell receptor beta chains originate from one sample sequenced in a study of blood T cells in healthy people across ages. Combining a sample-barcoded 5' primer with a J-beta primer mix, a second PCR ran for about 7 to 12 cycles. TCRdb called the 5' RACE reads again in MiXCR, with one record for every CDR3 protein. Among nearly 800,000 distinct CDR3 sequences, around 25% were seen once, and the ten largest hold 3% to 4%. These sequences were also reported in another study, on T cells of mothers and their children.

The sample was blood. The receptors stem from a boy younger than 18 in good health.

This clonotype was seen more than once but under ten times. The CDR3 here is CASSPPGLAGPRNEQFF. DNA for the CDR3: TGTGCCAGCTCACCACCGGGACTAGCGGGACCCCGGAATGAGCAGTTCTTC. The chain is built from TRBV18 and TRBJ2-1, with 13 nucleotides matching TRBD2. Germline-derived CDR1 and CDR2 are KGHSH and LQKENI. The V gene end was trimmed by 0 bases and the J gene end by 7 bases; junction bases not matched to a gene: 6. The CDR3 length is 17 residues.

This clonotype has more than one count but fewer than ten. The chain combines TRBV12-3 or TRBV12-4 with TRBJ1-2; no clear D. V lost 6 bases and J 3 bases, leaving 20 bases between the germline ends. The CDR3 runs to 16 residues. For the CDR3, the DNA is TGTGCCAGCAGCCCCCTGATGGCGGACGGATACTATGGCTACACCTTC. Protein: CASSPLMADGYYGYTF.

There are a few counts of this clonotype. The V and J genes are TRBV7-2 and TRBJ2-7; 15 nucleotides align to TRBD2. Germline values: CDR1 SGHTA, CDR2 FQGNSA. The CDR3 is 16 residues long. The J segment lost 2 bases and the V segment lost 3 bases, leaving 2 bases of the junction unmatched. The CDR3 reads CASSFGLAGGPYEQYF. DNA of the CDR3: TGTGCCAGCAGCTTTGGACTAGCGGGAGGGCCCTACGAGCAGTACTTC. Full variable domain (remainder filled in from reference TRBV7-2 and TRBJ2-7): GAGVSQSPSNKVTEKGKDVELRCDPISGHTALYWYRQSLGQGLEFLIYFQGNSAPDKSGLPSDRFSAERTGGSVSTLTIQRTQQEDSAVYLCASSFGLAGGPYEQYFGPGTRLTVT.

The CDR3 here is CASSLARRRAYEQYF. In nucleotides, the CDR3 is TGTGCCAGCAGCTTAGCCCGGAGACGCGCCTACGAGCAGTACTTC. The genes are TRBV7-2 and TRBJ2-7; no definite D call. The germline gives CDR1 SGHTA, CDR2 FQGNSA. The V end lost 0 bases, the J end lost 2 bases, and 11 bases lay between the germline ends. The CDR3 is 15 amino acids.

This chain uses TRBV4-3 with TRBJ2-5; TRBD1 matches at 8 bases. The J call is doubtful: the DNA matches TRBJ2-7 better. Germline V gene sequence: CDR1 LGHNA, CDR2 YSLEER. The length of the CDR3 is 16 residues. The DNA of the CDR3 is TGCGCCAGCAGCCAAGATGACAGGGGCCCGACCTACGAGCAGTACTTC. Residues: CASSQDDRGPTYEQYF.

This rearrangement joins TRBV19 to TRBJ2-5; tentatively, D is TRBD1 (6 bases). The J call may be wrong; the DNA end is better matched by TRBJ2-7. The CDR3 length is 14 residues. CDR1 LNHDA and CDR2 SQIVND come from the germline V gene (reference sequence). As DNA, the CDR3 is TGTGCCAGTAGTCGAACTGGGACAAATTACGAGCAGTACTTC. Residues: CASSRTGTNYEQYF.

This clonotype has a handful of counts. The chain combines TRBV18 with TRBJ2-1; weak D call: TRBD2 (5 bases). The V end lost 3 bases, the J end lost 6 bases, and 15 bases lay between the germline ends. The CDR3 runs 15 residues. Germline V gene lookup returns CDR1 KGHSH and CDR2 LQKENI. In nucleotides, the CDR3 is TGTGCCAGCTCACCCCTTATGCGGAGCGGCAATGAGCAGTTCTTC. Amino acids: CASSPLMRSGNEQFF.

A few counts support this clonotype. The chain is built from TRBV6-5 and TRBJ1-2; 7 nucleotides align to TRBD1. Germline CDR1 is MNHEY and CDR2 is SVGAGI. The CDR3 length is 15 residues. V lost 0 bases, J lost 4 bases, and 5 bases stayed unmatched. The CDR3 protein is CASSYSNRGFYGYTF. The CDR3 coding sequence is TGTGCCAGCAGTTACTCAAACAGGGGATTCTATGGCTACACCTTC.

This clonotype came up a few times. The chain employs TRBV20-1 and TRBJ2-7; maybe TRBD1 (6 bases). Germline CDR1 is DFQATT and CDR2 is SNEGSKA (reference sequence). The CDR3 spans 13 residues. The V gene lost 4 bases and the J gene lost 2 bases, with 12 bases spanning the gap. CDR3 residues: CSAIRDTAYEQYF. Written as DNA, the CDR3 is TGCAGTGCTATCCGGGACACCGCCTACGAGCAGTACTTC.

The CDR3 is CASSLNSPNYGYTF. The CDR3 DNA reads TGTGCCAGCAGCTTAAACAGCCCTAACTATGGCTACACCTTC. The chain has TRBV7-2 and TRBJ1-2; D not certain. V lost 2 bases and J lost 0, with 7 bases in between. From germline, CDR1 is SGHTA and CDR2 FQGNSA. The CDR3 runs to 14 residues.

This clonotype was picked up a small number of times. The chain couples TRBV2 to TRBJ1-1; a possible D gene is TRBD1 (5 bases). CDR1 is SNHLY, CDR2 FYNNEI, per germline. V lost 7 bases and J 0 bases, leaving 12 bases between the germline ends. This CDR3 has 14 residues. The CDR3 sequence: CASTRQPMNTEAFF. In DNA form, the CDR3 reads TGTGCCAGCACTAGACAGCCTATGAACACTGAAGCTTTCTTT.

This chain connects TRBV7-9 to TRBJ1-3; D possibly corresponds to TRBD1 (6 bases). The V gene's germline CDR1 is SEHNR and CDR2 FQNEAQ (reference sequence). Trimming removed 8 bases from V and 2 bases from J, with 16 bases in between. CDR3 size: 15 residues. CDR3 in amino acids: CASSNQGLPGNTIYF. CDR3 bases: TGTGCCAGCTCCAACCAGGGGTTGCCTGGAAACACCATATATTTT.